What follows are 12 T cell receptor beta chains derived from one specimen sequenced in a study of PD-L1 blockade in urothelial cancer. The repertoire was sequenced with immunoSEQ multiplex PCR; TCRdb's copy has only in-frame clones and lacks some. The sample lists 100,000 to 150,000 clones; roughly 88% were seen once. Stated time point: peripheral blood 6 weeks after treatment start. Sequenced here: PBMCs, sampled around atezolizumab (anti-PD-L1) treatment. Source of these receptors: a man aged 45-65 years with urothelial cancer.

The CDR3 DNA reads as TGCGCCAGCAGCATTGGGACTAGCGGGGGGTCCCCCGGGGAGCTGTTTTTT. Translating it yields CASSIGTSGGSPGELFF. This chain joins TRBV5-1 and TRBJ2-2; 15 nucleotides agree with TRBD2. This CDR3 has 17 amino acids. After removal of 4 bases from V and 6 bases from J, the junction contained 7 bases not matched to a gene. Germline loops: CDR1 SGHRS, CDR2 YFSETQ. Variable domain in full (rest from reference TRBV5-1 and TRBJ2-2): KAGVTQTPRYLIKTRGQQVTLSCSPISGHRSVSWYQQTPGQGLQFLFEYFSETQRNKGNFPGRFSGRQFSNSRSEMNVSTLELGDSALYLCASSIGTSGGSPGELFFGEGSRLTVL.

The chain links TRBV5-1 to TRBJ2-3; tentative D call: TRBD2 (6 bases). Germline CDR1 and CDR2: SGHRS and YFSETQ. Trimming removed 0 bases at V and 0 bases at J, with 11 bases between. This CDR3 comprises 16 residues. In DNA, the CDR3 is TGCGCCAGCAGCTTGGGAAGCGGGCTCAGCACAGATACGCAGTATTTT. Amino acid sequence: CASSLGSGLSTDTQYF.

The chain links TRBV4-1 to TRBJ2-7; 13 positions match TRBD2. The trim removed 3 bases at V and 5 bases at J, leaving 4 bases unmatched. CDR3 length: 15 residues. CDR1 is MGHRA and CDR2 is YSYEKL in the germline V gene. The CDR3 is CASSHPGLAGNEQYF. In nucleotides, the CDR3 is TGCGCCAGCAGCCACCCGGGACTAGCGGGAAACGAGCAGTACTTC.

J is TRBJ2-3 and V is TRBV28; the D is unclear. From germline, CDR1 is MDHEN and CDR2 SYDVKM. The CDR3 has 15 residues. V gave up 8 bases and J gave up 2 bases, with 17 bases separating them. CDR3 DNA: TGTGCCAGCCGCGTGTCAGGCGCTTACACAGATACGCAGTATTTT. Encoded protein: CASRVSGAYTDTQYF.

The chain recombines TRBV7-2 with TRBJ2-7, with a tentative D call TRBD2 (7 bases). V was clipped by 1 base and J by 7 bases, with 11 bases between them. The CDR3 is 13 amino acids. Germline CDR1 SGHTA, CDR2 FQGNSA. In DNA, the CDR3 is TGTGCCAGCAGCTTAGACGGGGGGCGAGAGCAGTACTTC. This translates into CASSLDGGREQYF.

J is TRBJ2-5 and V is TRBV19; 9 bases map to TRBD2. This CDR3 has 15 residues. V was pared by 6 bases and J by 1 base, with 6 bases of the junction left unmatched. Germline V gene sequence: CDR1 LNHDA, CDR2 SQIVND (reference sequence). CDR3 nucleotide sequence: TGTGCCAGTAGACGTAGCGGGAGAAGCCAAGAGACCCAGTACTTC. Protein sequence: CASRRSGRSQETQYF.

Note on this clone: Mismatch with germline at one junction end may stem from a read error. This chain joins TRBV5-6 and TRBJ2-2, with D possibly being TRBD1 (6 bases). The CDR3 spans 15 residues. From germline, CDR1 is SGHDT and CDR2 YYEEEE. CDR3 DNA: TGTGCCAGCAGCTTGGGGCAGGGGAACCCCGGGGAGCTGTTTTTT. Its translation is CASSLGQGNPGELFF. Full variable domain (outside the CDR3, taken from reference TRBV5-6 and TRBJ2-2): DAGVTQSPTHLIKTRGQQVTLRCSPKSGHDTVSWYQQALGQGPQFIFQYYEEEERQRGNFPDRFSGHQFPNYSSELNVNALLLGDSALYLCASSLGQGNPGELFFGEGSRLTVL.

The V call is TRBV5-1, the J call TRBJ2-2; maybe TRBD2 (5 bases). Trimming cost V 4 bases and J 3 bases, with 13 bases left between them. CDR3 length: 15 amino acids. Germline V lookup: CDR1 SGHRS, CDR2 YFSETQ. This CDR3 is CASSNAGVDTGELFF. CDR3 sequence (DNA): TGCGCCAGCAGCAATGCCGGGGTCGACACCGGGGAGCTGTTTTTT.

Written as DNA, the CDR3 is TGTGCCACCAGCAGAGTCCCCGGTCGTTTCCGAGCAGATACGCAGTATTTT. Its protein product is CATSRVPGRFRADTQYF. The chain has TRBV15 and TRBJ2-3; the D is unclear. CDR1 and CDR2 from the germline V gene are LNHNV and YYDKDF (reference sequence). The CDR3 loop spans 17 amino acids. Trimming took off 1 base at V and 4 bases at J, with 18 bases between the two ends.

The chain employs TRBV5-4 and TRBJ2-5, with D possibly TRBD2 on 6 matching bases. Germline V lookup: CDR1 SGHNT, CDR2 YYREEE (reference sequence). V was shortened by 4 bases and J by 5 bases, with 18 bases between the two germline ends. This CDR3 is built from 15 residues. The CDR3 loop reads CASSPRGRGWETQYF. CDR3 DNA sequence: TGTGCCAGCAGCCCACGGGGACGGGGGTGGGAGACCCAGTACTTC.

This sequence joins TRBV7-3 and TRBJ2-3; 8 nucleotides agree with TRBD2. This CDR3 region has 14 residues. Germline loops: CDR1 SGHTA, CDR2 FQGTGA. J was trimmed by 6 bases and V by 5 bases; bases with no gene match: 7. In DNA form, the CDR3 reads TGTGCCAGCAGCGTAGGAGCGGGAGCCGATACGCAGTATTTT. It yields the protein CASSVGAGADTQYF.

This chain uses TRBV28 with TRBJ1-5; 9 bases align to TRBD1. V lost 6 bases, J lost 2 bases, and 5 bases stayed unmatched. In germline, CDR1 is MDHEN, CDR2 SYDVKM. The CDR3 contains 15 residues. The CDR3 nucleotides read TGTGCCAGCAGGAGGACAGGGGTGGGCAATCAGCCCCAGCATTTT. Amino acid sequence: CASRRTGVGNQPQHF.